This is a list of T cell receptor beta chains from one sample in a study of cytomegalovirus exposure and HLA in healthy donors. Assay: immunoSEQ multiplex PCR; the TCRdb copy retains only in-frame clones and omits some. The sample has some 99,000 clones; approximately 91% are singletons. Specimen: PBMCs. The receptors here all came from a woman between 18 and 30 years old in good health and CMV-seronegative. Both conserved end residues are part of each CDR3. A D gene is named only where the DNA matches it firmly. For some rows the clone size is stated as once, few or many, or as a class when expanded; others skip it.

TRBD1,TRBJ2-1,.,TRBV18,TGTGCCAGCTCTGCCGACAGGGCGATAGCCAATGAGCAGTTCTTC,CASSADRAIANEQFF
TRBD1,TRBJ1-2,many,TRBV6-1,TGTGCCAGCAGTGAAGCAGAGGACAGGGACTATGGCTACACCTTC,CASSEAEDRDYGYTF
.,TRBJ2-7,few,TRBV7-8,TGTGCCAGCAGCTTATGGCCAGGGACCTACGAGCAGTACTTC,CASSLWPGTYEQYF
.,TRBJ2-7,.,TRBV19,TGTGCCAGTAGTTTCACAGCAGGGCTCGAGCAGTACTTC,CASSFTAGLEQYF
TRBD1,TRBJ1-1,.,TRBV5-1,TGCGCCAGCAGCTTACAGGGGGCGGAGACTGAAGCTTTCTTT,CASSLQGAETEAFF
.,TRBJ1-4,.,TRBV7-9,TGTGCCAGCAGCTTTTCGGGGGGAACTAATGAAAAACTGTTTTTT,CASSFSGGTNEKLFF
TRBD2,TRBJ2-5,.,TRBV19,TGTGCCAGTAGTATAGCTCCTCCGGCGGGAGACTGGGCCCTCCAAGAGACCCAGTACTTC,CASSIAPPAGDWALQETQYF
.,TRBJ1-2,.,TRBV21-1,TGTGCCAGCAGCAAAGGCGGACAGGGGGCGATTGGCTACACCTTC,CASSKGGQGAIGYTF
.,TRBJ2-7,.,TRBV28,TGTGCCAGCAGAACAGAAACTAGCCCCCACGAGCAGTACTTC,CASRTETSPHEQYF
.,TRBJ2-1,.,TRBV6-8,TGTGCCAGCCCCTACAGGGGAGGAGACAATGAGCAGTTCTTC,CASPYRGGDNEQFF
TRBD1,TRBJ1-6,once,TRBV5-1,TGCGCCAGCAGCAATGTGCCGGGACAGGGGCCGAGCTCCTATAATTCACCCCTCCACTTT,CASSNVPGQGPSSYNSPLHF
.,TRBJ1-2,.,TRBV7-2,TGTGCTACGACCAAAGAGGACTTGGGGGGCTACACCTTC,CATTKEDLGGYTF
.,TRBJ2-7,.,TRBV19,TGTGCCAGTACGGGAGGGGGCCAAGGAAGTTACGAGCAGTACTTC,CASTGGGQGSYEQYF
.,TRBJ2-1,few,TRBV7-8,TGTGCCAGCAGCTTACTGGACATACCAGTTGGCTATGAGCAGTTCTTC,CASSLLDIPVGYEQFF
.,TRBJ1-1,.,TRBV19,TGTGCCAGTAGTACCTACACTGAAGCTTTCTTT,CASSTYTEAFF
TRBD2,TRBJ2-3,.,TRBV5-1,TGCGCCAGCAGCCGCGGGGGGCCGGGGGGGTACACAGATACGCAGTATTTT,CASSRGGPGGYTDTQYF
.,TRBJ2-5,.,TRBV28,TGTGCCAGCAGTTTTGGTTCAGGTAGAGAGACCCAGTACTTC,CASSFGSGRETQYF
TRBD1,TRBJ1-1,.,TRBV6-5,TGTGCCAGCAGGTCAGTCAGGGGGACTGAAGCTTTCTTT,CASRSVRGTEAFF
TRBD1,TRBJ1-5,.,TRBV29-1,TGCAGCGTCACTACAGGGGAGGCCTCAATGCCCCAGCATTTT,CSVTTGEASMPQHF
TRBD1,TRBJ2-1,.,TRBV7-2,TGTGCCAGCAGCTTAGAAGGGGGCCCCTACAATGAGCAGTTCTTC,CASSLEGGPYNEQFF
.,TRBJ2-4,.,TRBV4-2,TGTGCCAGCAGCCAAGATTCCCAGGGCCACATTCAGTACTTC,CASSQDSQGHIQYF
.,TRBJ1-2,.,TRBV28,TGTGCCAGCAGTTTATGGGTTGGGGGGGCGAACTTCTATGGCTACACCTTC,CASSLWVGGANFYGYTF
.,TRBJ1-5,.,TRBV27,TGTGCCAGCAGTAACGGGGGGGGCTACAATCAGCCCCAGCATTTT,CASSNGGGYNQPQHF
.,TRBJ1-5,.,TRBV28,TGTGCCAGCCAGGGGAATCAGCCCCAGCATTTT,CASQGNQPQHF
TRBD1,TRBJ1-4,.,TRBV5-1,TGCGCCAGCAGCTCCGAGGGGGCGGGTAATGAAAAACTGTTTTTT,CASSSEGAGNEKLFF
.,TRBJ1-1,.,TRBV19,TGTGCCACCCGGAGAGAAGCTTTCTTT,CATRREAFF
.,TRBJ1-1,.,TRBV27,TGTGCCAGCAGTTTAGTAGAGAACACTGAAGCTTTCTTT,CASSLVENTEAFF
TRBD1,TRBJ1-4,.,TRBV7-6,TGTGCCAGCAGCTTGGACAGGGGGCGGGAAAAACTGTTTTTT,CASSLDRGREKLFF
.,TRBJ1-5,few,TRBV15,TGTGCCACCAGCAGCGTGGGGGGTAGGGCCCGGGCCCAGCATTTT,CATSSVGGRARAQHF
.,TRBJ1-1,.,TRBV7-6,TGTGCCAGCAGCTCCGGGGGGAACACTGAAGCTTTCTTT,CASSSGGNTEAFF
.,TRBJ1-1,.,TRBV6-6,TGTGCCAGCAGTGACAGTTACACTGAAGCTTTCTTT,CASSDSYTEAFF
TRBD2,TRBJ2-2,.,TRBV4-3,TGCGCCAGCAGCCAAGTCCTAGCGGGATCCACCGGGGAGCTGTTTTTT,CASSQVLAGSTGELFF
TRBD1,TRBJ1-2,many,TRBV2,TGTGCCAGCAGTTTGACAGGGGCAAACTATGGCTACACCTTC,CASSLTGANYGYTF
TRBD1,TRBJ1-5,.,TRBV11-2,TGTGCCAGCAGCTCTACAGGGGTTAGCAATCAGCCCCAGCATTTT,CASSSTGVSNQPQHF
.,TRBJ1-6,.,TRBV28,TGTGCCAGCAGTTCCGCACTTCAGGGGTCTTATTCACCCCTCCACTTT,CASSSALQGSYSPLHF
TRBD2,TRBJ2-7,.,TRBV19,TGTGCCAGTTCCCCCAAAACTAGCGGCTCCTACGAGCAGTACTTC,CASSPKTSGSYEQYF
TRBD2,TRBJ2-7,.,TRBV6-5,TGTGCCAGCAGACTGACTAGCCTTGCCTCCTACGAGCAGTACTTC,CASRLTSLASYEQYF
.,TRBJ2-7,few,TRBV27,TGTGCCAGCAGTTCCCAGGGCCTCGAGCAGTACTTC,CASSSQGLEQYF
TRBD2,TRBJ2-6,.,TRBV5-1,TGCGCCAGCAGCTTGGAAGGTAGCGGGGACGTCCTGACTTTC,CASSLEGSGDVLTF
TRBD2,TRBJ2-3,.,TRBV4-3,TGCGCCAGCAGCCCCACCCCAGCTAGCGGGGCAGATACGCAGTATTTT,CASSPTPASGADTQYF
TRBD1,TRBJ2-7,.,TRBV7-2,TGTGCCAGCAGCCCAAGCAGGGGGATCCACGAGCAGTACTTC,CASSPSRGIHEQYF
TRBD1,TRBJ1-2,.,TRBV4-1,TGCGCCAGCAGCCATACAGGGGCCCCAGCCTCCGGGGGCTACACCTTC,CASSHTGAPASGGYTF
TRBD1,TRBJ2-7,.,TRBV2,TGTGCCAGCAGTGAATGGGACAGAGACTCCTACGAGCAGTACTTC,CASSEWDRDSYEQYF
TRBD1,TRBJ1-2,.,TRBV28,TGTGCCAGCAGCCCAGGGACAGGGGGGTATGGCTACACCTTC,CASSPGTGGYGYTF
TRBD1,TRBJ1-2,.,TRBV5-1,TGCGCCAGCAGCCGACCGGAGACAGGGCTTGGCTACACCTTC,CASSRPETGLGYTF
.,TRBJ2-5,.,TRBV6-5,TGTGCCAGCGGCAAACAGGGGAGGCCTCAAGAGACCCAGTACTTC,CASGKQGRPQETQYF
.,TRBJ1-4,.,TRBV28,TGTGCCAGCAGTTTAAACTCGGGGGTCCAGAATGAAAAACTGTTTTTT,CASSLNSGVQNEKLFF
.,TRBJ2-2,.,TRBV27,TGTGCCAGCAGGACATCGAAAGGGGGAACCGGGGAGCTGTTTTTT,CASRTSKGGTGELFF
TRBD1,TRBJ2-2,.,TRBV29-1,TGCAGCGTTGAGATTGCGGGACAGGGAGTCGCCGGGGAGCTGTTTTTT,CSVEIAGQGVAGELFF
.,TRBJ2-3,.,TRBV20-1,TGCAGTGCCCCCAATGCAGATACGCAGTATTTT,CSAPNADTQYF
.,TRBJ1-4,.,TRBV6-5,TGTGCCAGCAGACCCCTCGGGGATGAAAAACTGTTTTTT,CASRPLGDEKLFF
.,TRBJ1-2,.,TRBV10-3,TGTGCCATCAGCCTCCAGGGGAACTATGGCTACACCTTC,CAISLQGNYGYTF
TRBD1,TRBJ2-7,.,TRBV14,TGTGCCAGCAGCCAAGGGACAGGGGCCTTCTACGAGCAGTACTTC,CASSQGTGAFYEQYF
.,TRBJ1-2,.,TRBV5-6,TGTGCCAGCAGCTCAGCGGGCTATGGCTACACCTTC,CASSSAGYGYTF
TRBD1,TRBJ2-1,once,TRBV7-9,TGTGCCAGCAGCATAAGACAGGGGAGCAATGAGCAGTTCTTC,CASSIRQGSNEQFF